This T cell receptor beta chain derives from a study of blood T cells in healthy people across ages. CDR1 is MNHNS, CDR2 SASEGT, per germline. V lost 3 bases and J 0 bases, leaving 5 bases between the germline ends. CDR3 length: 13 amino acids. Together with a sample-barcoded 5' primer, a J-beta primer mix was included in a second PCR lasting about 6 to 11 cycles. MiXCR, applied by TCRdb to the 5' RACE reads, yields one record per CDR3 protein. Of approximately 700,000 distinct CDR3 sequences listed, approximately 31% are singletons. The sample holds many counts of this clonotype. The chain links TRBV6-1 to TRBJ1-1; D is unresolved. The sample was blood. This TCR derives from a woman older than 75 in good health. The CDR3 bases are TGTGCCAGCAGTGACGGATTGAACACTGAAGCTTTCTTT. Its protein product is CASSDGLNTEAFF.